Listed here are 12 T cell receptor beta chains from one sample, sequenced in a study of T cells in localized non-small cell lung cancer (dated by TCRdb to about 2020). Libraries were made using the immunoSEQ multiplex PCR assay. TCRdb stores this immuneACCESS table with in-frame sequences only. Part of the clones is absent; in the studies checked, under half of the shortfall reflects unresolved V genes, and no reason is known for the rest. A total of about 24,000 clones appear in this sample, approximately 88% of them only once. Of the sample, roughly a fifth is held by the ten largest clones. The specimen was peripheral blood, collected before any cancer treatment. These receptors were collected from a man aged 40-75 years with stage I squamous cell lung carcinoma.

J is TRBJ2-1 and V is TRBV6-4; D unresolved. Deletions cut 3 bases from V and 2 bases from J, with 11 bases between. In germline, CDR1 is MRHNA, CDR2 SNTAGT. The CDR3 is made up of 15 amino acids. The CDR3: CASSEEFTAYNEQFF. The CDR3 bases are TGTGCCAGCAGTGAGGAGTTTACCGCCTACAATGAGCAGTTCTTC.

This chain uses TRBV5-1 with TRBJ2-2; tentatively, D is TRBD1 or TRBD2 (5 bases each). The CDR3 spans 15 residues. V lost 5 bases, J lost 3 bases, and 14 bases lay in between. Germline values: CDR1 SGHRS, CDR2 YFSETQ. CDR3: CASSGGVADTGELFF. In DNA form, the CDR3 reads TGCGCCAGCAGTGGGGGAGTTGCGGACACCGGGGAGCTGTTTTTT.

The chain couples TRBV5-1 to TRBJ1-2; 7 positions agree with TRBD1. V lost 0 bases and J lost 3; bases outside the gene matches: 2. Germline CDR1 is SGHRS and CDR2 is YFSETQ. The CDR3 loop spans 14 amino acids. The CDR3 region is CASSLGQGDYGYTF. CDR3 nucleotide sequence: TGCGCCAGCAGCTTGGGGCAGGGGGACTATGGCTACACCTTC.

V gene TRBV5-5 combines with J gene TRBJ2-7, with 10 bases aligning to TRBD2. CDR3 length equals 14 residues. The ends lost 4 bases at V and 2 bases at J; junction bases unmatched: 3. The V gene's germline CDR1 is SGHKS and CDR2 YYEKEE (reference sequence). The CDR3 protein is CASSLSGGAYEQYF. In DNA form, the CDR3 reads TGTGCCAGCAGCCTCAGCGGGGGGGCCTACGAGCAGTACTTC.

The chain employs TRBV19 and TRBJ1-1; 7 nucleotides agree with TRBD1. Germline V gene data show CDR1 as LNHDA and CDR2 as SQIVND (reference sequence). CDR3 size: 14 residues. V shed 8 bases, J shed 1 base, and the junction held 7 bases outside the gene matches. The CDR3 nucleotides are TGTGCCAGTCGGGAGGGACAGCCGAACACTGAAGCTTTCTTT. This translates into CASREGQPNTEAFF. Full variable domain (missing parts from reference TRBV19 and TRBJ1-1): DGGITQSPKYLFRKEGQNVTLSCEQNLNHDAMYWYRQDPGQGLRLIYYSQIVNDFQKGDIAEGYSVSREKKESFPLTVTSAQKNPTAFYLCASREGQPNTEAFFGQGTRLTVV.

The V and J genes are TRBV7-8 and TRBJ1-6, with a possible D match to TRBD1 (6 bases). This CDR3 contains 18 residues. With 5 bases removed from V and 2 bases from J, the gap between germline ends came to 19 bases. Germline assignment: CDR1 SGHVS and CDR2 FQNEAQ. CDR3 in DNA: TGTGCCAGCAGCAAAAACATTTTCAGGGGCACCTATAATTCACCCCTCCACTTT. It yields the protein CASSKNIFRGTYNSPLHF. Based on the CDR3 plus reference TRBV7-8 and TRBJ1-6, the full variable domain is GAGVSQSPRYKVAKRGQDVALRCDPISGHVSLFWYQQALGQGPEFLTYFQNEAQLDKSGLPSDRFFAERPEGSVSTLKIQRTQQEDSAVYLCASSKNIFRGTYNSPLHFGNGTRLTVT.

The gene calls are TRBV10-3 and TRBJ1-6; unclear D gene. The germline V gene encodes CDR1 ENHRY and CDR2 SYGVKD. Between the trimmed V and J ends, which lost 3 bases and 1 base, there was a span of 10 bases. The CDR3 sequence is 16 residues long. The CDR3 DNA reads as TGTGCCATCAGTGACGGCGCTGGTTCCTATAATTCACCCCTCCACTTT. It translates to CAISDGAGSYNSPLHF.

This chain uses TRBV18 with TRBJ2-5, with TRBD1 as a possible D gene (6 bases). Trimming shortened V by 3 bases and J by 5 bases, and 19 bases separated the two germline ends. The CDR3 sequence is 16 residues long. The germline V gene encodes CDR1 KGHSH and CDR2 LQKENI. CDR3 sequence reads: CASSPIGPGARETQYF. DNA of the CDR3: TGTGCCAGCTCACCGATAGGACCAGGGGCGCGGGAGACCCAGTACTTC.

CDR3 region: CSVGDYPKDTQYF. The DNA for the CDR3 is TGCAGCGTTGGGGACTACCCTAAAGATACGCAGTATTTT. V gene TRBV29-1 combines with J gene TRBJ2-3; the match to TRBD2 covers 7 bases. Germline trimming cut 4 bases from V and 5 bases from J; bases unmatched to any gene: 6. This CDR3 has 13 amino acids. Germline loops: CDR1 SQVTM, CDR2 ANQGSEA.

The V call is TRBV27, the J call TRBJ1-5, with 7 bases lining up with TRBD1. Germline CDR1 reads MNHEY; CDR2 reads SMNVEV (reference sequence). This CDR3 spans 16 amino acids. Trimming cost V 4 bases and J 4 bases; bases outside gene matches: 10. CDR3 sequence (DNA): TGTGCCAGCAGTTATCAGGGGGGGGGCCCTAATCAGCCCCAGCATTTT. Its translation: CASSYQGGGPNQPQHF.

In this sample, this clone turned up once. V is TRBV19 and J is TRBJ2-7, with D possibly TRBD2 on 5 matching bases. Germline V gene data show CDR1 as LNHDA and CDR2 as SQIVND (reference sequence). This CDR3 contains 14 residues. Trimming removed 3 bases from V and 0 bases from J, with 9 bases in between. The CDR3 nucleotides are TGTGCCAGTAGTATTCGAGGGAGCTCCTACGAGCAGTACTTC. Its protein product is CASSIRGSSYEQYF.

This chain joins TRBV2 and TRBJ2-5, with 11 bases lining up with TRBD2. The CDR3 is 15 residues long. The germline gives CDR1 SNHLY, CDR2 FYNNEI. With 6 bases clipped from V and 1 base from J, the junction kept 4 bases outside the gene matches. The CDR3 region has the DNA TGTGCCAGCAGGGAGGGACTAGCGGCCCAAGAGACCCAGTACTTC. As protein: CASREGLAAQETQYF.